The source of this TCR beta chain is a study of T cell responses to AZD1222 COVID-19 vaccine (dated by TCRdb to the early 2020s). Regarding the complete study: TCR sequencing covered some 250 trial participants: 200 to 210 given two doses of AZD1222 and some 25 given two doses of MenACWY control vaccine. Trial participants were enrolled by age into subgroups of 18-55, 56-69 and 70-plus years, and roughly 150, 30 and 60 TCR-sequenced participants, respectively, were included in these subgroups. Overall study outcomes, separate from this receptor: Epitopes outside the regions mutated in the B.1.351 and B.1.1.7 variants were reportedly recognized by nearly half of the unique spike-specific TCRs. Conclusions about previously exposed vaccinees were limited because only six AZD1222 recipients were SARS-CoV-2 seropositive at baseline. After two AZD1222 doses, spike-specific TCR breadth and depth were significantly higher than at day 0 and than in MenACWY recipients. No day 14 peak-response samples were available, so repertoires were characterized only after the peak T cell response. Participants were mostly white British, with more females than males. The authors suggested clonal diversity may have been underestimated. The 56-69-year group was small, and its depth increase did not reach significance, likely because of low power. CD4 TCRs associated with the vaccine covered the entire spike protein, and the dominant responses were in regions 160-218 and 743-854.

The CDR3 contains 17 residues, cysteine and phenylalanine counted. Just the 51-base CDR3 DNA is kept, in frame starting at base 1. Via the germline V gene, CDR1 is SGHTA and CDR2 FQGNSA. Trimming removed 2 bases from V and 4 bases from J, leaving 17 bases between the germline ends. The time point label corresponds to: about 28 days (+/-7) after the second vaccine dose. Because spike-specific TCR depth and breadth did not differ between the two schedules, AZD1222 recipients who got a second dose at roughly 4 weeks were pooled with those who got a second dose at roughly 12 weeks. Vaccinee samples came from UK trials COV001 and COV002, including a single-blind randomized controlled phase 2/3 trial of AZD1222 (ChAdOx1 nCoV-19) in healthy adults. For TCRbeta chain sequencing, PBMC samples from trial participants were taken at day 0 and at day 28 after the second dose. The CDR3 regions of human TCRbeta chains were analyzed by immunosequencing. The authors processed their data as follows. Repertoire TCRs were matched against a reference library of SARS-CoV-2-specific TCRs generated with the MIRA antigen-specificity platform. Breadth was defined as the fraction of unique TCRs that were SARS-CoV-2-associated, and depth was defined as the fraction of total T cells that were SARS-CoV-2-associated. Using the MIRA data, each spike-specific TCR was assigned both to the spike region to which the TCR was reactive and to a CD4 or CD8 class. Log10-transformed breadth and depth values were compared by one-way ANOVA with Sidak's multiple comparisons tests. As stored in TCRdb, this immuneACCESS dataset retains in-frame rearrangements with V and J assigned. A fraction of the clones does not appear; measured against another copy, unresolved V genes explain less than half of the discrepancy, and the remainder lacks a known reason. D and trimming were read from the DNA, whereas the V and J calls and clone size are those reported in that table. Within this sample are about 180,000 clones, with 85% to 95% of them counted one time only. Roughly 1.7% of the sample comes from the top ten.

Notes on this clone: Its antigen is still unknown. Base qualities are not provided; no much larger clone lies one nucleotide away.

The chain is encoded by TRBV7-2 joined to TRBJ2-2, with a tentative D call of TRBD1 or TRBD2, each matching 5 bases. The sequence derives from an adult who received the AZD1222 COVID-19 vaccine. This material consisted of peripheral blood, taken 28 days after the second AZD1222 dose. The CDR3 protein sequence reads: CASSLRWGPPGTGELFF. The nucleotide sequence is TGTGCCAGCAGCTTACGCTGGGGACCCCCGGGCACCGGGGAGCTGTTTTTT.